These T cell receptor beta chains were read from a single sample in a study of blood T cell repertoires in COVID-19. Sequencing used immunoSEQ multiplex PCR; TCRdb keeps in-frame clones, though not all of them. The sample comprises about 330,000 clones, about 87% of which are singletons, and 9.5% to 10% rests with the top ten. The source material was peripheral blood. Receptors originate from a young man with COVID-19, enrolled during active disease. CDR3s include the opening cysteine and the closing phenylalanine or tryptophan. The D gene is left open where the match is weak. Not every row has a clone size; where given, it reads once, few, many or a size class.

cdr3_nt,cdr3_aa,j_call,clone_size,v_call,d_call
TGTGCCAGCAGTAAGGACATAAACTATGGCTACACCTTC,CASSKDINYGYTF,TRBJ1-2,-,TRBV6-5,-
TGTGCCAGCATCCCAACGGCGGGAAGCTCCTACAATGAGCAGTTCTTC,CASIPTAGSSYNEQFF,TRBJ2-1,-,TRBV2,-
TGCGCCAGCAGTGAGTGGTTGGGGCAGGCTGGGATGAACACTGAAGCTTTCTTT,CASSEWLGQAGMNTEAFF,TRBJ1-1,-,TRBV10-2,-
TGCAGCGTTGATTTAGGGGGACGGGATACGCAGTATTTT,CSVDLGGRDTQYF,TRBJ2-3,-,TRBV29-1,-
TGCGCCAGCAGCTTTACAGGGAGGGGTGACACTGAAGCTTTCTTT,CASSFTGRGDTEAFF,TRBJ1-1,-,TRBV5-1,-
TGCGCCAGCAGAGAGGGCGCAGATACGCAGTATTTT,CASREGADTQYF,TRBJ2-3,-,TRBV5-1,-
TGTGCCAGCAGTCCGGGGACAGGGGGACGCAACACTGAAGCTTTCTTT,CASSPGTGGRNTEAFF,TRBJ1-1,-,TRBV5-4,TRBD1
TGCAGCGTTGGACTAGCGGGACCGGGCGGGGAGCTGTTTTTT,CSVGLAGPGGELFF,TRBJ2-2,-,TRBV29-1,TRBD2
TGTGCCAGCAGTTTATCCCACCGGGGTGAGCAGTTCTTC,CASSLSHRGEQFF,TRBJ2-1,-,TRBV6-2/TRBV6-3,-
TGTGCCAGTAGTACCCGGGACAGGTGGATTAGTGGCTACACCTTC,CASSTRDRWISGYTF,TRBJ1-2,few,TRBV19,TRBD1
TGTGCCAGCAGCGTAGGACAGCCTAACTATGGCTACACCTTC,CASSVGQPNYGYTF,TRBJ1-2,-,TRBV9,-
TGTGCCAGCGCAAAAAATATCCCCCGAGCCCTAGGGTCCGACTACCACACAGATACGCAGTATTTT,CASAKNIPRALGSDYHTDTQYF,TRBJ2-3,-,TRBV21-1,-
TGTGCCAGCAGCCCCATAGCGAACACTGAAGCTTTCTTT,CASSPIANTEAFF,TRBJ1-1,-,TRBV7-2,-
TGTGCCAGCAACCCTATGAGGGGGCAGGGAGGCACTGAAGCTTTCTTT,CASNPMRGQGGTEAFF,TRBJ1-1,-,TRBV28,TRBD1
TGTGCCAGCTCACCGGGACAGGCCGAGACCCTCCACTTT,CASSPGQAETLHF,TRBJ1-6,-,TRBV18,TRBD1
TGTGCCACTTCGACCGGGACAGGGGACACCGGGGAGCTGTTTTTT,CATSTGTGDTGELFF,TRBJ2-2,-,TRBV24-1,TRBD1
TGCGCCAGCAGCTTACAGGGGGCGGCCACCGGGGAGCTGTTTTTT,CASSLQGAATGELFF,TRBJ2-2,-,TRBV5-1,TRBD1
TGTGCCAGCAGCTCCCGACTACCCCCCCACGAGCAGTACTTC,CASSSRLPPHEQYF,TRBJ2-7,-,TRBV13,-
TGTGCCAGCAGTTCCTCGTCTACGGGACAGGGGATTTTTGGCTACACCTTC,CASSSSSTGQGIFGYTF,TRBJ1-2,-,TRBV28,TRBD1
TGTGCCAGCAGCGTAGTAGGACAATCCACAGATACGCAGTATTTT,CASSVVGQSTDTQYF,TRBJ2-3,-,TRBV9,-
TGTGCCAGCAGCCCCAGGGGCACCATGAACACTGAAGCTTTCTTT,CASSPRGTMNTEAFF,TRBJ1-1,many,TRBV7-6,-
TGTGCCAGCTCCCCGGCGTTGGGGGAGGAAGGTGAGCAGTTCTTC,CASSPALGEEGEQFF,TRBJ2-1,few,TRBV18,-
TGCAGCGTGCTCCTCAAACAGGGTTCGGGCACAGATACGCAGTATTTT,CSVLLKQGSGTDTQYF,TRBJ2-3,once,TRBV29-1,-
TGTGCCAGCAGCTTAGCAGGGGCGGGGGCTCGCACAGATACGCAGTATTTT,CASSLAGAGARTDTQYF,TRBJ2-3,-,TRBV7-8,-
TGTGCCAGCAGTTTCAGCTATAGCCCTAACTATGGCTACACCTTC,CASSFSYSPNYGYTF,TRBJ1-2,-,TRBV6-2/TRBV6-3,-
TGTGCCAGCTCACCACTTACGGGTATGGGTGGCTACACCTTC,CASSPLTGMGGYTF,TRBJ1-2,-,TRBV18,-
TGTGCCAGCAGTTTATTTGGGAGTTCGTACAATGAGCAGTTCTTC,CASSLFGSSYNEQFF,TRBJ2-1,-,TRBV27,-
TGCGCCAGCAGCCCTAATTCTGGGGAGGGAGAGACCCAGTACTTC,CASSPNSGEGETQYF,TRBJ2-5,few,TRBV5-1,TRBD2
TGCGCCAGCAGCTTGCGAGCGGGAGCCCTCCCCGAGCAGTACTTC,CASSLRAGALPEQYF,TRBJ2-7,-,TRBV5-1,TRBD2
TGCGCCAGCAGCTTGGTAGATAGCACAGATACGCAGTATTTT,CASSLVDSTDTQYF,TRBJ2-3,-,TRBV5-1,-
TGCGCCAGCAGCCCGGACACGTCCTACACTGAAGCTTTCTTT,CASSPDTSYTEAFF,TRBJ1-1,-,TRBV5-1,-
TGTGCCAGCAGCTTTACGGGGGGGACGGGTCTATTCGCGAACACCGGGGAGCTGTTTTTT,CASSFTGGTGLFANTGELFF,TRBJ2-2,-,TRBV5-8,TRBD2
TGTGCCAGCAGCGTAGAAGATGGCAGCGTATATGGCTACACCTTC,CASSVEDGSVYGYTF,TRBJ1-2,-,TRBV9,-
TGTGCCAGCTCACCAACCATATCGGGAGGGTTCAGCACAGATACGCAGTATTTT,CASSPTISGGFSTDTQYF,TRBJ2-3,-,TRBV18,TRBD2
TGCGCCAGCAGCCTCCTGGTAGGGGGCTCTGGAAACACCATATATTTT,CASSLLVGGSGNTIYF,TRBJ1-3,-,TRBV5-1,-
TGTGCCAGCACCTCGGGCGCTAGCGGGAGGGCCAATGAGCAGTTCTTC,CASTSGASGRANEQFF,TRBJ2-1,-,TRBV11-2,TRBD2
TGTGCCAGCAGCTTGGTAGCGGGGGGGCCCACCGGGGAGCTGTTTTTT,CASSLVAGGPTGELFF,TRBJ2-2,-,TRBV5-4,TRBD2
TGTGCCAGTAGTGATGGGAGGTCTGGAAACACCATATATTTT,CASSDGRSGNTIYF,TRBJ1-3,-,TRBV19,-
TGTGCCAGCAGTTCCGGGACACCGGTCAATGAGCAGTTCTTC,CASSSGTPVNEQFF,TRBJ2-1,-,TRBV28,-
TGTGCCAGTAGTATCGGGGGGGACTACAATGAGCAGTTCTTC,CASSIGGDYNEQFF,TRBJ2-1,-,TRBV19,TRBD2
TGTGCCAGCAAGGGGGGGGCGTCTGAAGCTTTCTTT,CASKGGASEAFF,TRBJ1-1,-,TRBV3-1/TRBV3-2,-
TGTGCCAGCAGCAAAGATGGACCGGCGTGGATTTTCTGGGGGGACAATGAGCAGTTCTTC,CASSKDGPAWIFWGDNEQFF,TRBJ2-1,-,TRBV21-1,-
TGTGCCAGCAGCTTGGACACCTCCTATAATTCACCCCTCCACTTT,CASSLDTSYNSPLHF,TRBJ1-6,-,TRBV5-5,-
TGTGCCAGCAGCCTCTTAGCGGAAGAAATCTACGAGCAGTACTTC,CASSLLAEEIYEQYF,TRBJ2-7,-,TRBV4-2,-
TGTGCCAGCAGCTTAGATAGGGACAGCTCCTACGAGCAGTACTTC,CASSLDRDSSYEQYF,TRBJ2-7,few,TRBV11-3,TRBD1
TGTGCCAGCAGTTCCTCGGGGGACGAGCAGTTCTTC,CASSSSGDEQFF,TRBJ2-1,-,TRBV28,-
TGTGCCAGCAGCTTAGTCCCGGGACAGGGGCCAGATACGCAGTATTTT,CASSLVPGQGPDTQYF,TRBJ2-3,-,TRBV11-2,TRBD1
TGCGCCAGCAGCTTGTGGGGGGGAACTGAAGCTTTCTTT,CASSLWGGTEAFF,TRBJ1-1,-,TRBV5-1,-
TGTGCCTGGAGTCGCGGGAGGGCGACAGATACGCAGTATTTT,CAWSRGRATDTQYF,TRBJ2-3,-,TRBV30,TRBD2
TGTGCCAGCAGCCAAGGGACAGGCTGGATCTATGGCTACACCTTC,CASSQGTGWIYGYTF,TRBJ1-2,-,TRBV3-1/TRBV3-2,TRBD1
TGTGCCAGCAGCCCTGGACAGGGACCATACTATGGCTACACCTTC,CASSPGQGPYYGYTF,TRBJ1-2,-,TRBV7-2,TRBD1
TGTGCCAGCTCACCATGGCGGGAGGGCCACTATGAGCAGTTCTTC,CASSPWREGHYEQFF,TRBJ2-1,-,TRBV18,TRBD2
TGCGCCAGCAGTGAGGCCTATCACAGGGGGCTTGTAGGGAATCAGCCCCAGCATTTT,CASSEAYHRGLVGNQPQHF,TRBJ1-5,-,TRBV10-2,TRBD1
TGTGCCAGCAGTAAAACCATGGACAGGGTCGAGGGCTACACCTTC,CASSKTMDRVEGYTF,TRBJ1-2,-,TRBV7-2,TRBD1
TGTGCCAGCAGCTTAGGTGTGCAGTCCTACGAGCAGTACTTC,CASSLGVQSYEQYF,TRBJ2-7,-,TRBV11-2,-
TGTGCCAGCTCACCCGGGCAGGGGCTCACCGGGGAGCTGTTTTTT,CASSPGQGLTGELFF,TRBJ2-2,-,TRBV18,-
TGTGCCAGCAGTTCCGGACTAGCGGGAGGCGGCGAGCAGTACTTC,CASSSGLAGGGEQYF,TRBJ2-7,-,TRBV28,TRBD2
TGTGCCACCAGTGATTGGACTGGCAATGAGCAGTTCTTC,CATSDWTGNEQFF,TRBJ2-1,-,TRBV24-1,-
TGTGCCACCAGTGACTTGGACAGTCCCGGGGAGCTGTTTTTT,CATSDLDSPGELFF,TRBJ2-2,-,TRBV24-1,-